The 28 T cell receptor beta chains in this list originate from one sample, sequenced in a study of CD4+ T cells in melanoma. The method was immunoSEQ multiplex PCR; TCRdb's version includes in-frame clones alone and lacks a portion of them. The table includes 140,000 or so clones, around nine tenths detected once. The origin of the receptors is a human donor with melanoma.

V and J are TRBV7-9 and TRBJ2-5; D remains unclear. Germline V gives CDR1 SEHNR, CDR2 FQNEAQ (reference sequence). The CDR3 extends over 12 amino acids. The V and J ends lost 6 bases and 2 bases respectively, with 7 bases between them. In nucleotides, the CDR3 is TGTGCCAGCAGTAGATTGCAAGAGACCCAGTACTTC. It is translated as CASSRLQETQYF. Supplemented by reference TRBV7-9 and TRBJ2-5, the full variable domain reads DTGVSQNPRHKITKRGQNVTFRCDPISEHNRLYWYRQTLGQGPEFLTYFQNEAQLEKSRLLSDRFSAERPKGSFSTLEIQRTEQGDSAMYLCASSRLQETQYFGPGTRLLVL.

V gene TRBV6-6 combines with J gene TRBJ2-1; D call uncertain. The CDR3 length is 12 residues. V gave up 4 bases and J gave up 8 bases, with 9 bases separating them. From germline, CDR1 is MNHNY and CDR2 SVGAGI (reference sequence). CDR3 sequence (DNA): TGTGCCAGCAGTTTACTGTGGGATGAGCAGTTCTTC. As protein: CASSLLWDEQFF.

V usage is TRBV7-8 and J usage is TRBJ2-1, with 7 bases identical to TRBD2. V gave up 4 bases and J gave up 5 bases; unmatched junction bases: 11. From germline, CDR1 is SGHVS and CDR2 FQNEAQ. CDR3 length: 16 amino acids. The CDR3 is CASSSRLALGDNEQFF. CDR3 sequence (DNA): TGTGCCAGCAGCTCACGACTAGCCTTGGGCGACAATGAGCAGTTCTTC.

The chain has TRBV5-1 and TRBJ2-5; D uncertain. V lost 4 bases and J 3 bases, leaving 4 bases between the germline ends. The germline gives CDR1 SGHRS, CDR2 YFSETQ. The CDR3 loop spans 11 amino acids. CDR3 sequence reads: CASSAEETQYF. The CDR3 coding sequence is TGCGCCAGCAGCGCCGAAGAGACCCAGTACTTC.

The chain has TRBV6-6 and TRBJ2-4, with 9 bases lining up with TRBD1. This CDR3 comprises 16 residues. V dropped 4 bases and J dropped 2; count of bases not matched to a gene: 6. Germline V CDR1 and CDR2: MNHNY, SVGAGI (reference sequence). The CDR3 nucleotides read TGTGCCAGCAGTTTACAGGGGGCGAAGTCCAAAAACATTCAGTACTTC. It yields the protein CASSLQGAKSKNIQYF.

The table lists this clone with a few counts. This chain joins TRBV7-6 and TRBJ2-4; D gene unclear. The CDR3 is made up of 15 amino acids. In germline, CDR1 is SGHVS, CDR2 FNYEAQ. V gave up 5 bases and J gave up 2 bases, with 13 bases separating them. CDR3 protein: CASSPSTGTKNIQYF. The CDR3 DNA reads TGTGCCAGCAGCCCGAGTACTGGGACCAAAAACATTCAGTACTTC.

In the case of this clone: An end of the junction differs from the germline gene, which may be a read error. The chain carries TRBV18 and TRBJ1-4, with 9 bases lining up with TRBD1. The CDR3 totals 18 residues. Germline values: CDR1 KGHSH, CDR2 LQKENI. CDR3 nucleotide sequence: TGTGCCAGCTCCCCACTCGGACAGGGGATCGGTGGTAATGAAAAACTGTTTTTT. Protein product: CASSPLGQGIGGNEKLFF.

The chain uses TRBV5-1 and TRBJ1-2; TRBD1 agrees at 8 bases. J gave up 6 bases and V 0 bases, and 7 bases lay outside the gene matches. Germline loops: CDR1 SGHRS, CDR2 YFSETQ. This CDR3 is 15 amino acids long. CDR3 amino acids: CASSLGVQGQDGYTF. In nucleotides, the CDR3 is TGCGCCAGCAGCTTGGGAGTCCAGGGACAGGATGGCTACACCTTC.

The CDR3 nucleotides are TGTGCCAGCAGTTACGGGGACAGTAGGGACACCGGGGAGCTGTTTTTT. The encoded protein is CASSYGDSRDTGELFF. The chain has TRBV6-5 and TRBJ2-2, with 7 bases aligning to TRBD1. The CDR3 is 16 amino acids. With V trimmed by 2 bases and J by 3 bases, 6 bases remained unmatched. Germline lookup yields CDR1 MNHEY and CDR2 SVGAGI.

The CDR3 bases are TGTGCCAGCAGCTTTAATCAGGGGGGAGAGACCCAGTACTTC. As protein: CASSFNQGGETQYF. V is TRBV7-9 and J is TRBJ2-5, with TRBD1 as a possible D gene (7 bases). CDR3 size: 14 residues. Trimming stripped 3 bases from V and 4 bases from J, with 12 bases between. CDR1 and CDR2 from the germline V gene are SEHNR and FQNEAQ (reference sequence).

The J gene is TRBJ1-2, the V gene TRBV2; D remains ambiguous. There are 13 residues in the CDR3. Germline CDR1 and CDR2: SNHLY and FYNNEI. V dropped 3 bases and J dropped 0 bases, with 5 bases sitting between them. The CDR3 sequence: CASSDEANYGYTF. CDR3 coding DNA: TGTGCCAGCAGTGACGAAGCTAACTATGGCTACACCTTC.

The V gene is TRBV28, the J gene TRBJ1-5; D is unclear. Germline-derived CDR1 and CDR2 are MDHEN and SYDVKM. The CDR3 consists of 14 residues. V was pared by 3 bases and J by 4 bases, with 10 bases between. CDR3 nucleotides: TGTGCCAGCAGTTTGTCGGCAGTAAATCAGCCCCAGCATTTT. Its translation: CASSLSAVNQPQHF. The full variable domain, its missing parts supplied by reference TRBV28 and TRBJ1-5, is DVKVTQSSRYLVKRTGEKVFLECVQDMDHENMFWYRQDPGLGLRLIYFSYDVKMKEKGDIPEGYSVSREKKERFSLILESASTNQTSMYLCASSLSAVNQPQHFGDGTRLSIL.

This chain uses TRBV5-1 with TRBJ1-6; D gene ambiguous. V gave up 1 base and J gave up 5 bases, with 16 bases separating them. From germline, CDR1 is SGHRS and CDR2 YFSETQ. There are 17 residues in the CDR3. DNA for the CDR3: TGCGCCAGCAGCTTGTGGGTCCCAGGCCCAAATAATTCACCCCTCCACTTT. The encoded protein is CASSLWVPGPNNSPLHF.

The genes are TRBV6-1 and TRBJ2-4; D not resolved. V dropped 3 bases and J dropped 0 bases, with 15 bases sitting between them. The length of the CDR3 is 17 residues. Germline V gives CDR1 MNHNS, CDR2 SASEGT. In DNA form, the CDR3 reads TGTGCCAGCAGTGAGGACGGCCGGATAGTAGCCAAAAACATTCAGTACTTC. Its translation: CASSEDGRIVAKNIQYF.

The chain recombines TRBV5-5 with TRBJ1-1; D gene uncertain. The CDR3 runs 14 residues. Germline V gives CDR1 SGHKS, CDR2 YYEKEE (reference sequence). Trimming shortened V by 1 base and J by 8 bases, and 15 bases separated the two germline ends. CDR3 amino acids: CASSLRRGSDEAFF. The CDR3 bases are TGTGCCAGCAGCTTGCGACGAGGTTCGGACGAAGCTTTCTTT.

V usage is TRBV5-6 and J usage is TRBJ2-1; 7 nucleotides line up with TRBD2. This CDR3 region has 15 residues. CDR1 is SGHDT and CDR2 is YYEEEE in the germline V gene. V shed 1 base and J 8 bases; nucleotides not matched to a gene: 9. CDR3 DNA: TGTGCCAGCAGCTTGCGCCCGGGCGGGGGTCATGAGCAGTTCTTC. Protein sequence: CASSLRPGGGHEQFF.

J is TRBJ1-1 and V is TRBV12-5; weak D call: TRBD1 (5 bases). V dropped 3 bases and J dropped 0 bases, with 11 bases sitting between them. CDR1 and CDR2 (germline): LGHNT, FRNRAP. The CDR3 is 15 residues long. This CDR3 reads CASGLTGGMNTEAFF. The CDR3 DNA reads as TGTGCTAGTGGTTTAACCGGGGGGATGAACACTGAAGCTTTCTTT.

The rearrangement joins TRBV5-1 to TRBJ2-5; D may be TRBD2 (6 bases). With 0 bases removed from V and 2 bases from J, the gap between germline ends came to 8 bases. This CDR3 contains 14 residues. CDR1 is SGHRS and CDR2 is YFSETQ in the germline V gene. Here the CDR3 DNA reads TGCGCCAGCAGCTTGGCAGGGAGGCAAGAGACCCAGTACTTC. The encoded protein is CASSLAGRQETQYF.

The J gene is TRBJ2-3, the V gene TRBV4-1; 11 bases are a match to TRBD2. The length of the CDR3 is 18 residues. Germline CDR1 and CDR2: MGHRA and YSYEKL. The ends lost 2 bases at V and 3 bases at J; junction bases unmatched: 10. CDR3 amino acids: CASSQSPPTSGGTDTQYF. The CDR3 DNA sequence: TGCGCCAGCAGCCAAAGTCCCCCCACTAGCGGGGGTACAGATACGCAGTATTTT.

The CDR3 sequence is CASSLQGAVQPQHF. The CDR3 coding sequence is TGTGCCAGCAGTTTACAGGGGGCGGTTCAGCCCCAGCATTTT. The V call is TRBV28, the J call TRBJ1-5, with 8 bases matching TRBD1. V dropped 2 bases and J dropped 6; count of bases not matched to a gene: 3. Germline lookup yields CDR1 MDHEN and CDR2 SYDVKM. The CDR3 is made up of 14 amino acids.

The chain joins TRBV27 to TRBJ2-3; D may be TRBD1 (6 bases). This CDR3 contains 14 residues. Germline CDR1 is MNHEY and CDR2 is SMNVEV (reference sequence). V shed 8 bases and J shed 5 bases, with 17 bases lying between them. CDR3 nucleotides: TGTGCCAGCCTCGCAACAGGGTTTGGAGATACGCAGTATTTT. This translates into CASLATGFGDTQYF.

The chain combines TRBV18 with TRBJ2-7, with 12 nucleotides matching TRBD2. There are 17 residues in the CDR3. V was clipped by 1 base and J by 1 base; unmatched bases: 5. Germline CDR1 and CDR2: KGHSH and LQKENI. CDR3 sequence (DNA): TGTGCCAGCTCACCACGGGCCGGGACTAGCGGGTCCTACGAGCAGTACTTC. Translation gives CASSPRAGTSGSYEQYF.

Here the CDR3 DNA reads TGTGCCAGCAGCGCCGGGAGGAGGGAGCCGGGCGAGCAGTACTTC. This codes for CASSAGRREPGEQYF. The rearrangement links TRBV9 to TRBJ2-7, with 7 bases that match TRBD2. Germline-derived CDR1 and CDR2 are SGDLS and YYNGEE. The V gene end was trimmed by 3 bases and the J gene end by 6 bases; junction bases not matched to a gene: 12. CDR3 size: 15 residues.

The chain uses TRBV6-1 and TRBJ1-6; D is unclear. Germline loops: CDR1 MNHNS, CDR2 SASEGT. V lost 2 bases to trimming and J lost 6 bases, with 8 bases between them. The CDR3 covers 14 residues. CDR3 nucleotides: TGTGCCAGCAGTGAATTCTGGTCTAATTCACCCCTCCACTTT. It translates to CASSEFWSNSPLHF.

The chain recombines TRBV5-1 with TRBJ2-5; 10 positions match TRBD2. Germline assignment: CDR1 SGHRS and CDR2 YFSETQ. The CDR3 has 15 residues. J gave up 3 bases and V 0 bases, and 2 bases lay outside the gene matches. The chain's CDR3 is CASSLGTSGEETQYF. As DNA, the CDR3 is TGCGCCAGCAGCTTGGGGACTAGCGGAGAAGAGACCCAGTACTTC. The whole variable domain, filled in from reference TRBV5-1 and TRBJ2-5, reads KAGVTQTPRYLIKTRGQQVTLSCSPISGHRSVSWYQQTPGQGLQFLFEYFSETQRNKGNFPGRFSGRQFSNSRSEMNVSTLELGDSALYLCASSLGTSGEETQYFGPGTRLLVL.

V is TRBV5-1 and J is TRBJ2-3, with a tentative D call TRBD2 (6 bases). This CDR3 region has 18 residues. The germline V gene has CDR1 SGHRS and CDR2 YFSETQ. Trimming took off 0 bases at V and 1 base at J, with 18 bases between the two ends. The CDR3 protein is CASSLGGAGGDGTDTQYF. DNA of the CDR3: TGCGCCAGCAGCTTGGGGGGCGCAGGCGGGGACGGCACAGATACGCAGTATTTT.

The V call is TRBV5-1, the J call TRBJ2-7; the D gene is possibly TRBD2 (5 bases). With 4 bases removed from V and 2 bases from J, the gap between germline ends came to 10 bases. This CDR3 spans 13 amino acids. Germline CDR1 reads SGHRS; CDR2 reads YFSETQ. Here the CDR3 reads CASSRDNPYEQYF. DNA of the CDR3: TGCGCCAGCAGCCGGGATAATCCCTACGAGCAGTACTTC.

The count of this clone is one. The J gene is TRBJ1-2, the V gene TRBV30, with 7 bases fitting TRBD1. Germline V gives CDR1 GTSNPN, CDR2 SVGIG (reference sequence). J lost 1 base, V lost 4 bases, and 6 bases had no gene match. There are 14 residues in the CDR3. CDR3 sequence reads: CAWKRDRFNYGYTF. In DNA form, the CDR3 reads TGTGCCTGGAAGAGGGACAGATTTAACTATGGCTACACCTTC.